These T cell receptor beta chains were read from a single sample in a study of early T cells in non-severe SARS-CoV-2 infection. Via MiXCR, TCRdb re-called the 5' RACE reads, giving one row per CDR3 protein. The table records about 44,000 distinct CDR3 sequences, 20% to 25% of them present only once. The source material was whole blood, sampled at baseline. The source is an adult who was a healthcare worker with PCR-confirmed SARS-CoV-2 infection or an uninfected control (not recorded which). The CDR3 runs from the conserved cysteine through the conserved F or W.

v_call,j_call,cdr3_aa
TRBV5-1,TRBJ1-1,CASASGQNFNTEAFF
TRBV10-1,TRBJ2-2,CASSDRATGELFF
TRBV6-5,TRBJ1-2,CASTRSRRIDYGYTF
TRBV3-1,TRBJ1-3,CASSPRQAGNTIYF
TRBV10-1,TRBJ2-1,CASSRTSLVDEQFF
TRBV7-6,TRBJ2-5,CATHGTGGETQYF
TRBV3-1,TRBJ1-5,CASSLLGQPQHF
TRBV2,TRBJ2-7,CASSELDEQYF
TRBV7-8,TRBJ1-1,CASSVRQGEGTEAFF
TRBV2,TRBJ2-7,CASSGALDREQYF
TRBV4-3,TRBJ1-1,CASSQGDRFPMNTEAFF
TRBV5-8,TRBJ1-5,CASSAWTGGQPQHF
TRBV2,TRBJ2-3,CATFRADGTDTQYF
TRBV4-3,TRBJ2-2,CASSQERAWTGELFF
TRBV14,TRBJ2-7,CASSQDRGSSYEQYF
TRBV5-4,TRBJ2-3,CASSLRDRGHGDTQYF
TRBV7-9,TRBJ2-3,CASSSRGPDTQYF
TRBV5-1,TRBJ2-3,CASSRAPGVTDTQYF
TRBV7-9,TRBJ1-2,CASSSKGSYTF
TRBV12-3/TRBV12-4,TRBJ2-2,CASGTFNTGELFF
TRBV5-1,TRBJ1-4,CASSLAGTHNEKLFF
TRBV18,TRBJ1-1,CATAPVNTEAFF
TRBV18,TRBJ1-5,CASSPNGGSNQPQHF
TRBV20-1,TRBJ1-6,CSARGETGSSYNSPLHF
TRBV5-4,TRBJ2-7,CASSLGGQGTEQYF
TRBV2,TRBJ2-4,CASIGQGASIQYF
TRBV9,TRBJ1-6,CASSPPGQSSYNSPLHF
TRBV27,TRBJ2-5,CASSSYLGEETQYF
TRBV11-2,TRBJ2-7,CASSGQGVVYEQYF
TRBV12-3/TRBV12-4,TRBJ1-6,CASSLGAGNSPLHF
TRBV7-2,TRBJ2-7,CASSPRRDSYEQYF
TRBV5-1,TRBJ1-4,CASSLARREVANEKLFF
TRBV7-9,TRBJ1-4,CASGADGDRQIDEKLFF
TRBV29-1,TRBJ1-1,CMTRADTEAFF
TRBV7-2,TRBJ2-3,CASSVLPGLAADTQYF
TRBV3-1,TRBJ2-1,CASSHEGGWAKSYNEQFF
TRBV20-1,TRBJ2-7,CSAIGDRGTYEQYF
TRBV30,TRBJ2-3,CAWSTSGATDTQYF
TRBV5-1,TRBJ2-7,CASSFSRPSYEQYF
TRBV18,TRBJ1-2,CASSPLPPSNYGYTF
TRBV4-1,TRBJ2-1,CASSQGGTGGASWYNEQFF
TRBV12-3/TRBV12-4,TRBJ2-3,CASSLAGTGGADTQYF
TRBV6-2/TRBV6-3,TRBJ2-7,CASELAGTSYEQYF
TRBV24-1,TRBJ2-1,CATSDSRLLRDEQFF
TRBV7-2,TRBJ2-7,CASSPLAGGGRFEQYF
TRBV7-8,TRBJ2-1,CASSYRTTLGEQFF
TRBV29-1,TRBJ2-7,CSVGRQGTLYEQYF
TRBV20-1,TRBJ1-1,CSARGGENTEAFF
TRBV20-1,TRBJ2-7,CSAIRGQAFRSSYEQYF
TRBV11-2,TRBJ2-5,CASSPRGPQAETQYF
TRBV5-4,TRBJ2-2,CASSTTGPGELFF
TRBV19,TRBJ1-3,CASSPWTGGFGNTIYF
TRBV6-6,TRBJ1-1,CASSFRDTEAFF
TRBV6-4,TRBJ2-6,CASSDSPGTSGANVLTF
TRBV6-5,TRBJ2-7,CASSLGRTSYEQYF
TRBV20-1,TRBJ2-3,CSARGPAGGPDTQYF